This TCR beta chain was sequenced in a study of T cells after yellow fever vaccination. Study-level information: Where fractions had low cell numbers, libraries were prepared from them with the SMART-Seq v4 Ultra Low Input RNA kit.

About this clonotype: Its target is unknown.

TCRdb reprocessed the 5' RACE reads with MiXCR, giving one entry per CDR3 protein. Of roughly 500,000 distinct CDR3 sequences in the sample, approximately 21% were seen once. This CDR3 has 14 amino acids. Germline loops: CDR1 KGHSH, CDR2 LQKENI. Trimming shortened V by 0 bases and J by 5 bases, and 8 bases separated the two germline ends. General study findings and limits: Contaminating bulk clonotypes could be abundant in FACS-sorted repertoires. Most clones from primary vaccination were detected again post-booster (around 96% CD4, around 90% CD8).

The input for sequencing was PBMCs, taken 15 days after the yellow fever booster vaccination. The V and J genes are TRBV18 and TRBJ2-1; D is undetermined. This receptor was obtained from a man in his thirties or forties who received the YFV17D yellow fever vaccine. The chain's CDR3 is CASSPPGKNNEQFF. CDR3 DNA: TGTGCCAGCTCACCACCGGGAAAAAACAATGAGCAGTTCTTC.